The rows below give T cell receptor beta chains drawn from one sample of a study of blood T cell repertoires in COVID-19. The method was immunoSEQ multiplex PCR; TCRdb's version includes in-frame clones alone and lacks a portion of them. The sample comprises about 55,000 clones, 65% to 90% of which are singletons, and approximately 11% rests with the top ten. The sequenced sample consisted of peripheral blood. These receptors were taken from a human donor in a cohort sampled during active COVID-19. Each CDR3 is given with its conserved first and last residue. A D gene is named only where the DNA matches it firmly. Some rows have no size entry. The others give once, few or many, or a class for an expanded clone.

j_call d_call v_call clone_size cdr3_nt cdr3_aa
TRBJ2-7 TRBD2 TRBV5-4 NA TGTGCCAGCAGCCGCCTGGCGAGCGGGGGCTCCTACGAGCAGTACTTC CASSRLASGGSYEQYF
TRBJ2-1 NA TRBV28 NA TGTGCCAGCAGCCGCGGGCTCGGGGGTGAGCAGTTCTTC CASSRGLGGEQFF
TRBJ2-7 TRBD1 TRBV5-1 NA TGCGCCAGCAGCCCCGGCCAGGGGGCAATCGGCGAGCAGTACTTC CASSPGQGAIGEQYF
TRBJ1-5 NA TRBV7-2 NA TGTGCCAGCAGCTTTTGGTCTGGTCAGGCCGATAATCAGCCCCAGCATTTT CASSFWSGQADNQPQHF
TRBJ2-3 NA TRBV30 NA TGTGCCTGGAGGGGCATCGGATACACAGATACGCAGTATTTT CAWRGIGYTDTQYF
TRBJ2-2 TRBD2 TRBV11-2 NA TGTGCCAGCAGCTTAGTGCAGAGCGGGAAAGACACCGGGGAGCTGTTTTTT CASSLVQSGKDTGELFF
TRBJ2-2 NA TRBV9 NA TGTGCCAGCAGCGGCGCTTATCCCGGGGAGCTGTTTTTT CASSGAYPGELFF
TRBJ2-1 TRBD2 TRBV9 NA TGTGCCAGCAGCGTAGATCCGGGAGGGCCAAACAATGAGCAGTTCTTC CASSVDPGGPNNEQFF
TRBJ2-2 NA TRBV4-3 NA TGCGCCAGCAGCCAAGTTATTGGACTATCCGGGGAGCTGTTTTTT CASSQVIGLSGELFF
TRBJ2-1 TRBD2 TRBV4-1 once TGCGCCAGCAGCCAGGGCCCGGACGGGGGGAACAATGAGCAGTTCTTC CASSQGPDGGNNEQFF
TRBJ1-1 NA TRBV15 NA TGTGCCACCAGCAGGACATCGATGAACACTGAAGCTTTCTTT CATSRTSMNTEAFF
TRBJ2-7 TRBD1 TRBV11-3 NA TGTGCCAGCAGTTCCGGACAGGGTCCCTACGAGCAGTACTTC CASSSGQGPYEQYF
TRBJ1-5 NA TRBV11-2 NA TGTGCCAGCAGCATAACGGGACATCTAAACCAGCCCCAGCATTTT CASSITGHLNQPQHF
TRBJ2-7 NA TRBV7-2 NA TGTGCCAGCAGCGGGCGTGTCGCATCCGGCGAGCAGTACTTC CASSGRVASGEQYF
TRBJ2-6 TRBD1 TRBV9 NA TGTGCCAGCAGCGCCTATTCGGGACGGACAGGCTCTGGGGCCAACGTCCTGACTTTC CASSAYSGRTGSGANVLTF
TRBJ2-2 TRBD1 TRBV19 NA TGTGCCAGACGCCGGGACAGTAACACCGGGGAGCTGTTTTTT CARRRDSNTGELFF
TRBJ1-4 NA TRBV7-9 once TGTGCCAGCAGCTCCCCTCGTCCGGCTAATGAAAAACTGTTTTTT CASSSPRPANEKLFF